The rows below give T cell receptor beta chains drawn from one sample of a study of CD8+ T cells in alopecia areata. Some clones are missing from TCRdb's copy, which holds only in-frame ones; the method was immunoSEQ multiplex PCR. The data hold more than 90,000 clones, with about 64% observed a single time. Source: CD8+ T cells sorted from blood, taken at week 4, from a patient treated with tofacitinib. These receptors all stem from a human donor with alopecia areata. CDR3s include the opening cysteine and the closing phenylalanine or tryptophan. D genes are given only for firm matches. Clone size is stated in some rows and not others, as once, few, many or a class when expanded.

size	V	length	D	J	CDR3	DNA
.	TRBV7-2	15	TRBD2	TRBJ2-1	CASSEPPSGVRKRFF	TGTGCCAGCAGCGAGCCACCTAGCGGGGTCAGAAAAAGGTTCTTC
few	TRBV4-1	14	.	TRBJ2-5	CASSQDRGRETQYF	TGCGCCAGCAGCCAAGATCGGGGGCGGGAGACCCAGTACTTC
.	TRBV6-5	12	.	TRBJ2-7	CASSYSTYEQYF	TGTGCCAGCAGTTACTCGACATACGAGCAGTACTTC
few	TRBV4-1	14	.	TRBJ1-5	CASSQEGTYQPQHF	TGCGCCAGCAGCCAAGAAGGGACCTATCAGCCCCAGCATTTT
few	TRBV23-1	11	.	TRBJ1-2	CASSQSDSDTF	TGCGCCAGCAGTCAAAGCGATAGCGACACCTTC
.	TRBV4-1	15	TRBD2	TRBJ2-5	CASSQEAGGPETQYF	TGCGCCAGCAGCCAAGAAGCGGGAGGGCCTGAGACCCAGTACTTC
.	TRBV19	15	TRBD1	TRBJ2-7	CASSPGTGGFYEQYF	TGTGCCAGTAGCCCCGGGACAGGGGGCTTCTACGAGCAGTACTTC
.	TRBV6-5	12	.	TRBJ2-1	CASSHGTNEQFF	TGTGCCAGCAGTCACGGGACGAATGAGCAGTTCTTC
few	TRBV7-8	14	.	TRBJ2-5	CASSFHAGGKTQYF	TGTGCCAGCAGCTTCCACGCAGGGGGGAAGACCCAGTACTTC
few	TRBV29-1	16	TRBD2	TRBJ2-3	CSVEIRAAGEEDTQYF	TGCAGCGTTGAAATCCGGGCAGCGGGGGAGGAAGATACGCAGTATTTT
.	TRBV6-1	14	.	TRBJ2-3	CASSEYRETDTQYF	TGTGCCAGCAGTGAATACCGAGAAACAGATACGCAGTATTTT
.	TRBV29-1	14	.	TRBJ2-7	CSVVPTGASYEQYF	TGCAGCGTTGTCCCCACCGGGGCTTCCTACGAGCAGTACTTC
.	TRBV18	17	.	TRBJ2-1	CASSPLGSGSSYNEQFF	TGTGCCAGCTCACCATTAGGCAGTGGCAGCAGCTACAATGAGCAGTTCTTC
.	TRBV19	16	.	TRBJ2-3	CASSILRVDDTDTQYF	TGTGCCAGTAGTATTCTCCGGGTAGACGACACAGATACGCAGTATTTT
once	TRBV7-9	15	.	TRBJ1-1	CASSLSSGMNTEAFF	TGTGCCAGCAGCTTAAGCAGCGGCATGAACACTGAAGCTTTCTTT
.	TRBV25-1	11	.	TRBJ2-1	CASSVSNEQFF	TGTGCCAGCAGTGTGAGCAATGAGCAGTTCTTC
many	TRBV6-4	15	.	TRBJ2-3	CASSDVAGSTDTQYF	TGTGCCAGCAGTGATGTGGCAGGGAGCACAGATACGCAGTATTTT
few	TRBV18	16	TRBD1	TRBJ2-3	CASSPDGTGPLNTQYF	TGTGCCAGCTCACCGGACGGGACAGGTCCATTAAATACGCAGTATTTT
.	TRBV5-4	15	TRBD2	TRBJ2-3	CASSLVLAGPDTQYF	TGTGCCAGCAGCTTGGTACTAGCGGGGCCAGATACGCAGTATTTT
.	TRBV27	15	TRBD1	TRBJ1-4	CASSFDRGLNEKLFF	TGTGCCAGCAGTTTTGACAGGGGACTAAATGAAAAACTGTTTTTT
.	TRBV6-5	14	.	TRBJ1-5	CASSTGTENQPQHF	TGTGCCAGCAGTACGGGTACAGAAAATCAGCCCCAGCATTTT
once	TRBV27	14	.	TRBJ2-7	CASSLGGHSYEQYF	TGTGCCAGCAGTTTAGGGGGACACTCCTACGAGCAGTACTTC
few	TRBV6-5	15	.	TRBJ1-1	CASSYSSALGTEAFF	TGTGCCAGCAGTTACTCATCGGCCCTGGGCACTGAAGCTTTCTTT
.	TRBV4-3	18	TRBD2	TRBJ2-7	CASSQDRRAGGIPYEQYF	TGCGCCAGCAGCCAAGACCGCCGGGCGGGAGGGATACCCTACGAGCAGTACTTC
.	TRBV11-2	12	.	TRBJ2-7	CASSWGRNEQYF	TGTGCCAGCAGCTGGGGGCGGAACGAGCAGTACTTC
few	TRBV5-1	16	.	TRBJ2-1	CASSLERHEMGYEQFF	TGCGCCAGCAGCTTGGAACGCCACGAGATGGGGTATGAGCAGTTCTTC
once	TRBV4-3	15	.	TRBJ2-1	CASSQGRSSYNEQFF	TGCGCCAGCAGCCAGGGGAGAAGCTCCTACAATGAGCAGTTCTTC
few	TRBV5-1	14	.	TRBJ2-7	CASREGDGPYEQYF	TGCGCCAGCAGGGAAGGGGACGGCCCGTACGAGCAGTACTTC
.	TRBV15	16	TRBD1	TRBJ2-1	CATAPGQGESYNEQFF	TGTGCCACCGCGCCGGGACAGGGGGAGTCCTACAATGAGCAGTTCTTC
.	TRBV7-9	15	.	TRBJ2-7	CASSHPVEGAYEQYF	TGTGCCAGCAGCCACCCGGTAGAGGGTGCCTACGAGCAGTACTTC
once	TRBV5-1	11	.	TRBJ2-7	CASSFSYEQYF	TGCGCCAGCAGCTTCTCCTACGAGCAGTACTTC
.	TRBV7-9	13	TRBD1	TRBJ2-2	CASSQQGTGELFF	TGTGCCAGCAGCCAACAGGGGACCGGGGAGCTGTTTTTT
few	TRBV5-6	14	.	TRBJ2-7	CASSLGSRAYEQYF	TGTGCCAGCAGCCTCGGGTCGCGCGCCTACGAGCAGTACTTC
.	TRBV7-9	11	.	TRBJ2-5	CASSSQRSQYF	TGTGCCAGCAGCTCGCAGAGGTCCCAGTACTTC
.	TRBV5-6	14	.	TRBJ1-2	CASSSGGSNYGYTF	TGTGCCAGCAGCAGTGGGGGGTCTAACTATGGCTACACCTTC
few	TRBV4-1	20	.	TRBJ2-6	CASSQVPLAGGVSGANVLTF	TGCGCCAGCAGCCAAGTCCCCCTGGCAGGCGGGGTCTCTGGGGCCAACGTCCTGACTTTC
.	TRBV6-8	14	.	TRBJ1-5	CASGSGPSEQPQHF	TGTGCCAGCGGGAGCGGGCCTTCAGAACAGCCCCAGCATTTT
.	TRBV13	12	.	TRBJ1-5	CASSLKNQPQHF	TGTGCCAGCAGCTTAAAGAATCAGCCCCAGCATTTT
many	TRBV7-9	14	TRBD1	TRBJ2-1	CASSRQGDYNEQFF	TGTGCCAGCAGCCGACAGGGGGACTACAATGAGCAGTTCTTC